One sample yielded the 10 T cell receptor beta chains listed below, sequenced in a study of shared clonotypes between healthy human individuals. Some clones are missing from TCRdb's copy, which holds only in-frame ones; the method was immunoSEQ multiplex PCR. The sample lists more than 850,000 clones; about four fifths were seen once. Sequencing used memory CD4+ T cells from PBMCs. Subset defined: CD45RA-negative fraction. The receptors shown here come from a man aged 18 to 29 in good health. Some clones in this sample may be carry-over from other donors' samples.

The rearrangement links TRBV5-1 to TRBJ2-5; a weak D match, TRBD1 (5 bases). Trimming shortened V by 3 bases and J by 0 bases, and 9 bases separated the two germline ends. This CDR3 region has 14 residues. Germline CDR1 SGHRS, CDR2 YFSETQ. CDR3 residues: CASSYRQNQETQYF. The CDR3 DNA sequence: TGCGCCAGCAGCTACAGACAGAACCAAGAGACCCAGTACTTC.

The chain couples TRBV6-5 to TRBJ1-2; tentative D call: TRBD1 (6 bases). The CDR3 has 14 amino acids. The germline V gene has CDR1 MNHEY and CDR2 SVGAGI. The V gene lost 5 bases and the J gene lost 0 bases, with 10 bases spanning the gap. The CDR3 loop reads CASSRTATNYGYTF. In nucleotides, the CDR3 is TGTGCCAGCAGTAGGACAGCAACTAACTATGGCTACACCTTC.

This clone was seen a few times. The rearrangement uses TRBV5-4 and TRBJ2-7, with 7 positions matching TRBD1. Germline trimming cut 4 bases from V and 7 bases from J; bases unmatched to any gene: 14. The CDR3 is made up of 15 amino acids. Per germline, CDR1 SGHNT and CDR2 YYREEE (reference sequence). The CDR3 DNA reads as TGTGCCAGCAGCCGCCTACAGGGGTCCCCCCTGGAGCAGTACTTC. It translates to CASSRLQGSPLEQYF.

V and J are TRBV28 and TRBJ2-5; the D gene could be TRBD1 or TRBD2 (5 bases each). Per germline, CDR1 MDHEN and CDR2 SYDVKM. Trimming pared 8 bases from V and 1 base from J, leaving 11 bases between. CDR3 length: 13 residues. The chain's CDR3 is CASGPGTQETQYF. The CDR3 DNA reads TGTGCCAGCGGACCAGGGACCCAAGAGACCCAGTACTTC.

This chain connects TRBV6-1 to TRBJ2-7; weak D call: TRBD2 (7 bases). CDR1 is MNHNS, CDR2 SASEGT, per germline. V dropped 4 bases and J dropped 2 bases, with 24 bases sitting between them. This CDR3 is 18 amino acids long. Here the CDR3 DNA reads TGTGCCAGCAGTGCAGTTCGCACGTGGGGGGGCTCGACCTACGAGCAGTACTTC. Translating gives CASSAVRTWGGSTYEQYF.

The chain links TRBV5-1 to TRBJ1-3; D is possibly TRBD1 (6 bases). The CDR3 has 17 residues. Germline V lookup: CDR1 SGHRS, CDR2 YFSETQ. V lost 4 bases and J 0 bases, leaving 17 bases between the germline ends. CDR3 protein: CASSGSFRGASGNTIYF. For the CDR3, the DNA is TGCGCCAGCAGCGGGAGCTTCAGGGGCGCCTCTGGAAACACCATATATTTT.

The V and J genes are TRBV28 and TRBJ1-2, with D uncertain. V lost 5 bases, J lost 7 bases, and 14 bases lay in between. This CDR3 comprises 13 residues. CDR1 is MDHEN, CDR2 SYDVKM, per germline. CDR3 sequence: CASSPQQVGGYTF. The CDR3 DNA is TGTGCCAGCAGTCCTCAACAAGTGGGTGGCTACACCTTC.

V is TRBV10-3 and J is TRBJ2-3; D ambiguous. V gave up 4 bases and J gave up 0 bases, with 17 bases separating them. CDR1 and CDR2 from the germline V gene are ENHRY and SYGVKD. CDR3 size: 17 residues. DNA for the CDR3: TGTGCCATCAGTGTCGGTAGAAATACAGCTAGCACAGATACGCAGTATTTT. Its protein product is CAISVGRNTASTDTQYF.

This clone was detected once. Within the sample, other DNA sequences also encode this same CDR3. This chain joins TRBV28 and TRBJ2-4, with D tentatively TRBD2 (6 bases). The V end lost 4 bases, the J end lost 1 base, and 11 bases lay between the germline ends. This CDR3 spans 15 amino acids. CDR1 and CDR2 from the germline V gene are MDHEN and SYDVKM. The chain's CDR3 is CASSSPAGAKNIQYF. The CDR3 DNA is TGTGCCAGCAGTTCTCCAGCGGGCGCCAAAAACATTCAGTACTTC. The full variable domain, rest sourced from reference TRBV28 and TRBJ2-4, is DVKVTQSSRYLVKRTGEKVFLECVQDMDHENMFWYRQDPGLGLRLIYFSYDVKMKEKGDIPEGYSVSREKKERFSLILESASTNQTSMYLCASSSPAGAKNIQYFGAGTRLSVL.

The V and J genes are TRBV6-5 and TRBJ1-1; 7 bases align to TRBD1. Germline V lookup: CDR1 MNHEY, CDR2 SVGAGI. The CDR3 contains 15 residues. Trimming cost V 6 bases and J 0 bases; bases outside gene matches: 7. For the CDR3, the DNA is TGTGCCAGCAGGCTCCGACAGGGCATGAACACTGAAGCTTTCTTT. It yields the protein CASRLRQGMNTEAFF.